This T cell receptor beta chain appears in the sequencing data of a study of control samples from healthy donors and cancer patients (dated by TCRdb to 2020 to 2022). CDR1 PRHDT and CDR2 FYEKMQ were looked up in the germline V gene (reference sequence). The CDR3 numbers 14 residues from cysteine through phenylalanine. Only CDR3 DNA remains: 42 bases, in frame from the first base. A distance of 11 bases separates the germline ends of V and J, which lose 6 bases and 3 bases respectively. Library preparation was by the immunoSEQ multiplex PCR assay. The immuneACCESS repertoire file appears here via TCRdb, limited to in-frame rearrangements. These files lack a portion of the clones; in checked studies, under half of the deficit traces to unresolved V genes, and the cause of the others is not known. Present in this sample are 350,000 to 450,000 clones, approximately 90% of which were seen just once. The ten largest clones capture 5% to 7% of the sample.

Points on this clone: Its antigen remains unidentified. Base quality data are lacking; no much larger clone is found one base away.

This TCR came from a middle-aged man with head and neck cancer. Recombination linked TRBV13 to TRBJ2-2, and possibly TRBD2, on 5 matching bases. Sequencing input: PBMCs. The CDR3 protein is CASRRWEYTGELFF. In nucleotide form, the sequence is TGTGCCAGCAGACGGTGGGAGTACACCGGGGAGCTGTTTTTT. Full variable domain (CDR3 extended with the reference TRBV13 and TRBJ2-2 proteins): AAGVIQSPRHLIKEKRETATLKCYPIPRHDTVYWYQQGPGQDPQFLISFYEKMQSDKGSIPDRFSAQQFSDYHSELNMSSLELGDSALYFCASRRWEYTGELFFGEGSRLTVL.